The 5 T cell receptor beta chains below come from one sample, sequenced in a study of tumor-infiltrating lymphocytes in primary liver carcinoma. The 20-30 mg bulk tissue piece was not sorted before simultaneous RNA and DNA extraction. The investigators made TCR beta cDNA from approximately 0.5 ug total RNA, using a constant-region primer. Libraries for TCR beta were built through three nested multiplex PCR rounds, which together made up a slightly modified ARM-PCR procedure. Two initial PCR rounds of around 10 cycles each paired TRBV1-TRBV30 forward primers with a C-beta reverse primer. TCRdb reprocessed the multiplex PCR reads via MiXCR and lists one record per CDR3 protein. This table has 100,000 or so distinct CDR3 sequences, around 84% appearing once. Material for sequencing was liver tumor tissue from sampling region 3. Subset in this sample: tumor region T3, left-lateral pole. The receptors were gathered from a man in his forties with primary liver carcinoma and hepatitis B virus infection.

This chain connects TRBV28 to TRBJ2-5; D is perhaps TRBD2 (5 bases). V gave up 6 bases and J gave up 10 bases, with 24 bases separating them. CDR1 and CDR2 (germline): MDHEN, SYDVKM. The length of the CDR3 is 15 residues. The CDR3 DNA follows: TGTGCCAGCAGCCGGAGGAGACCCACAATTTGGTGCCAGTACTTC. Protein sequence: CASSRRRPTIWCQYF.

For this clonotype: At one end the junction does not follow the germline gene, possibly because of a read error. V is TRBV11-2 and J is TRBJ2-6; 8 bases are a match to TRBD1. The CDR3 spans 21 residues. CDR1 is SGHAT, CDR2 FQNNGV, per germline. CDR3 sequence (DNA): TGTGCCAACAGCATGGGGGGAGACAGGGGCATTTCCCTTTCTGGGACCAACGTCCTGACTTTC. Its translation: CANSMGGDRGISLSGTNVLTF.

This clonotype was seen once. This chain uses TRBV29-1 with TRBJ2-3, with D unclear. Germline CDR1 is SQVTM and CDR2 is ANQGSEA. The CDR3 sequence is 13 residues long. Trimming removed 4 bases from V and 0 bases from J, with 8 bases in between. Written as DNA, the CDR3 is TGCAGCGTTGTTTGTGGGAGCACAGATACGCAGTATTTT. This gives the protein CSVVCGSTDTQYF.

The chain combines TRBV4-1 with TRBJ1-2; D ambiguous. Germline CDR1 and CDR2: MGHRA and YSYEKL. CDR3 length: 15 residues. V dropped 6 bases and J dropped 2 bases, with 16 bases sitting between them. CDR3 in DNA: TGCGCCAGCAGTCAAACCGTGACGCAGAACTATGGCTACACCTTC. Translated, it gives CASSQTVTQNYGYTF.

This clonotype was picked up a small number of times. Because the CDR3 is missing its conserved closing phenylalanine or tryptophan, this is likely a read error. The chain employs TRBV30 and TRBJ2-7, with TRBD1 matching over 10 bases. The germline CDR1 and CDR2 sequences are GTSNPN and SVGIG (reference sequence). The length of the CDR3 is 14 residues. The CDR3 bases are TGTGTCTGGAGTAATACCGGGACAGGGGACGAGCAGTACCTC. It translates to CVWSNTGTGDEQYL.